This T cell receptor (beta chain) was found in a study of blood T cell repertoires in COVID-19. Study overall: Acute and convalescent COVID-19 specimens originated in the United States, Italy and Spain.

A single count supports this clone. Clones were read by immunoSEQ multiplex PCR, and TCRdb kept only the in-frame ones, dropping some. The sample consists of a few hundred thousand clones, approximately 88% of them appearing once. Deletions cut 0 bases from V and 4 bases from J, with 9 bases between. The germline gives CDR1 MNHEY, CDR2 SMNVEV (reference sequence). CDR3 length: 14 amino acids. In Seattle, patients joined the study during active infection and were tracked longitudinally. The receptor comes from a woman between 50 and 59 years old with COVID-19, enrolled during active disease. The chain couples TRBV27 to TRBJ1-2; unclear D gene. The specimen sequenced was peripheral blood. The CDR3 here is CASSLSAGFYGYTF. The DNA of the CDR3 is TGTGCCAGCAGTTTATCGGCAGGCTTCTATGGCTACACCTTC.